This TCR beta chain was documented in a study of PD-L1 blockade in urothelial cancer. Repertoires were generated with immunoSEQ multiplex PCR, while TCRdb's copy carries only in-frame clones and drops some. The repertoire holds roughly 16,000 clones, with 87% as singletons. Losses at the gene ends were 0 bases for V and 1 base for J; bases not matched to a gene: 4. The CDR3 extends over 15 amino acids. Germline CDR1 GTSNPN, CDR2 SVGIG (reference sequence). The sequence derives from a man aged 50 to 59 with urothelial cancer. The genes are TRBV30 and TRBJ1-1, with TRBD1 matching over 8 bases. Sample: PBMCs, taken around atezolizumab (anti-PD-L1) treatment. In DNA form, the CDR3 reads TGTGCCTGGAGTGTTATTGGACAGGGGAACACTGAAGCTTTCTTT. This gives the protein CAWSVIGQGNTEAFF.